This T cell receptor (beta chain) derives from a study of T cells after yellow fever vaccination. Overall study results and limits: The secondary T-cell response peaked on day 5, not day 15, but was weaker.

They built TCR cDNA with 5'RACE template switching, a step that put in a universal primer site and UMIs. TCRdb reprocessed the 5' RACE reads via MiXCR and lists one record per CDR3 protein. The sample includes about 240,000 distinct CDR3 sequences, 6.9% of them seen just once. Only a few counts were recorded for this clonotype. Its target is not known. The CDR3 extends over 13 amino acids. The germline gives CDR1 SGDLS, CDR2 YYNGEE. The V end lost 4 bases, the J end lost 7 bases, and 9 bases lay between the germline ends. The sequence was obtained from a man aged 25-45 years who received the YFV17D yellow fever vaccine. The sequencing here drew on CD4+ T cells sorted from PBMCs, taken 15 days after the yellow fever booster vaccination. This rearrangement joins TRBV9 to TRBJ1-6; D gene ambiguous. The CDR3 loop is CASSLQRNSPLHF. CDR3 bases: TGTGCCAGCAGCCTACAGAGAAATTCACCCCTCCACTTT.